This TCR beta chain was captured by sequencing in a study of beta chain features in type 1 diabetes. Study results and caveats: TCRB CDR3s were moderately but significantly shorter in Type 1 diabetes patients in all four CD4+ subsets. Patients with type 1 diabetes carried fewer insertions and had more deletions at their VDJ junctions.

The CDR3 spans 16 residues. V lost 4 bases and J lost 0, with 12 bases in between. Germline lookup yields CDR1 SEHNR and CDR2 FQNEAQ (reference sequence). Of the isolated RNA, all was reverse transcribed, and so the sequenced material was expressed TCRB transcripts. Sequencing was performed with immunoSEQ multiplex PCR; in TCRdb, only in-frame clones are kept and a portion is missing. The sample consists of over 650,000 clones, around 15% of them appearing once. This clone was counted only a few times. Its target is not known. Sequenced: naive CD4+ T cells from blood. The clonotype originates from a young man with type 1 diabetes. The chain links TRBV7-9 to TRBJ2-2; D may be TRBD1 or TRBD2 (5 bases each). CDR3 loop: CASSSRRGANTGELFF. The CDR3 DNA sequence: TGTGCCAGCAGCTCCCGTCGGGGCGCGAACACCGGGGAGCTGTTTTTT.